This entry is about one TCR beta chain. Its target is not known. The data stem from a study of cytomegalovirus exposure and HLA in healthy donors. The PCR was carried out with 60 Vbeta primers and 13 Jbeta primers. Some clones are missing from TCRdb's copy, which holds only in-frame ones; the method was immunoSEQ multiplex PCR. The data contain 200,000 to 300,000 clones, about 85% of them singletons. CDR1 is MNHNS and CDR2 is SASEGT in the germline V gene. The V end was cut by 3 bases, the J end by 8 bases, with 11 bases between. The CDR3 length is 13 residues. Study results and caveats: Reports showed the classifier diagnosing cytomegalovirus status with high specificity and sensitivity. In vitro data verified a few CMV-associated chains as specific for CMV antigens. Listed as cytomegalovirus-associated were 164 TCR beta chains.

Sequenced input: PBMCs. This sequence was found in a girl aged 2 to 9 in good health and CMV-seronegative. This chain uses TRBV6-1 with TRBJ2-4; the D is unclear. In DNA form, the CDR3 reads TGTGCCAGCAGTGAGCCCTTTGCGCACATTCAGTACTTC. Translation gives CASSEPFAHIQYF.